This T cell receptor beta chain originates from a study of shared clonotypes between healthy human individuals. Looking at the study overall: The cohort comprised a couple of women and a few men. Their ages spanned 18 to 49 years.

Study results and limitations: Non-shared clonotypes displayed generation probabilities falling below those of clonotypes present in all four donors. Among the subsets, naive ones generally showed larger estimated richness than memory ones.

This CDR3 has 15 amino acids. Trimming cost V 2 bases and J 2 bases, with 12 bases left between them. CDR1 is MNHEY and CDR2 is SMNVEV in the germline V gene (reference sequence). Clones were read by immunoSEQ multiplex PCR, and TCRdb kept only the in-frame ones, dropping some. This table has millions of clones, around 96% appearing once. This clone appeared a single time. Its target is unknown. CD8 cells classed as naive were CD45RO-negative and positively selected for CCR7, excluding terminally differentiated effector memory CD45RA+ cells. Donors had no recently reported acute infections or vaccinations and were HIV-negative.

Material for sequencing was naive CD8+ T cells sorted from blood. J is TRBJ1-2 and V is TRBV27; D gene unclear. This receptor was taken from a man younger than 35 in good health. Here the CDR3 DNA reads TGTGCCAGCAGTTTAAGGGCGTCGGGGAACTATGGCTACACCTTC. This codes for CASSLRASGNYGYTF.